The 21 T cell receptor beta chains below come from one sample, sequenced in a study of T cell changes during pregnancy in multiple sclerosis. Method: immunoSEQ multiplex PCR; TCRdb's copy keeps in-frame clones and lacks some. The sample consists of about 71,000 clones, roughly 92% of them appearing once. The specimen was peripheral blood, collected in the third trimester of pregnancy. Every receptor here comes from a female donor with multiple sclerosis, enrolled in a pregnancy study.

The chain is built from TRBV18 and TRBJ1-2; D may be TRBD1 (5 bases). The CDR3 is made up of 16 amino acids. Deletions cut 3 bases from V and 0 bases from J, with 14 bases between. CDR1 is KGHSH, CDR2 LQKENI, per germline. CDR3 loop: CASSPASGAANYGYTF. Here the CDR3 DNA reads TGTGCCAGCTCACCCGCAAGTGGGGCGGCTAACTATGGCTACACCTTC.

V gene TRBV7-6 combines with J gene TRBJ2-7; 7 bases are a match to TRBD2. The V gene end was trimmed by 3 bases and the J gene end by 0 bases; junction bases not matched to a gene: 5. This CDR3 is built from 15 residues. Germline CDR1 is SGHVS and CDR2 is FNYEAQ. The CDR3 DNA reads TGTGCCAGCAGCTTTAACGGGAGGCACTCCTACGAGCAGTACTTC. It yields the protein CASSFNGRHSYEQYF.

This clone was seen only a few times. The chain is built from TRBV10-1 and TRBJ2-7; 7 bases line up with TRBD1. This CDR3 is 12 amino acids long. Per the germline V gene, CDR1 is WNHNN and CDR2 is SYGVQD (reference sequence). Trimming took 6 bases from V and 6 from J; bases not matched to a gene: 5. Written as DNA, the CDR3 is TGCGCCAGCAGGACAGGGAGAGTCGAGCAGTACTTC. The encoded protein is CASRTGRVEQYF.

This chain connects TRBV27 to TRBJ2-1, with D possibly matching TRBD2 (5 bases). CDR3 size: 15 residues. From germline, CDR1 is MNHEY and CDR2 SMNVEV (reference sequence). V gave up 6 bases and J gave up 0 bases, with 12 bases separating them. The CDR3 reads CASSLSSSSYNEQFF. CDR3 nucleotide sequence: TGTGCCAGCAGCCTTTCTAGCAGCTCCTACAATGAGCAGTTCTTC.

The rearrangement links TRBV30 to TRBJ1-1; tentative D call: TRBD1 (6 bases). This CDR3 contains 14 residues. Germline CDR1 and CDR2: GTSNPN and SVGIG (reference sequence). The ends were cut back, 5 bases at V and 2 bases at J, with 15 bases in the middle. The CDR3 DNA follows: TGTGCCTGGGTACAGGGATTTTATAACACTGAAGCTTTCTTT. This sequence encodes CAWVQGFYNTEAFF.

The gene calls are TRBV5-6 and TRBJ1-1; 8 positions match TRBD1. In germline, CDR1 is SGHDT, CDR2 YYEEEE. Trimming removed 0 bases from V and 5 bases from J; junction bases left unmatched: 9. This CDR3 has 16 residues. The CDR3 loop reads CASSLVGAGGETEAFF. The CDR3 bases are TGTGCCAGCAGCTTGGTCGGGGCAGGGGGCGAAACTGAAGCTTTCTTT.

The gene calls are TRBV5-1 and TRBJ2-7, with 9 bases lining up with TRBD1. After removal of 0 bases from V and 2 bases from J, the junction contained 9 bases not matched to a gene. The germline V gene has CDR1 SGHRS and CDR2 YFSETQ. The CDR3 totals 17 residues. CDR3 in amino acids: CASSLDLGGTGPYEQYF. The DNA for the CDR3 is TGCGCCAGCAGCTTGGATCTAGGTGGGACAGGGCCCTACGAGCAGTACTTC.

The J gene is TRBJ2-5, the V gene TRBV11-3; D is uncertain. This CDR3 contains 14 residues. V was clipped by 1 base and J by 2 bases, with 8 bases between them. In germline, CDR1 is SGHNT, CDR2 YENEEA. The CDR3 sequence: CASSLGDSQETQYF. DNA for the CDR3: TGTGCCAGCAGCTTAGGAGACTCGCAAGAGACCCAGTACTTC.

The chain employs TRBV11-2 and TRBJ1-1, with a possible D match to TRBD1 (6 bases). The CDR3 is 14 residues long. The germline V and J ends were trimmed by 4 bases and 4 bases, with 13 bases remaining between them. CDR1 and CDR2 from the germline V gene are SGHAT and FQNNGV. The CDR3 DNA follows: TGTGCCAGCAGCTACACTCAGGGGCGCACTGAAGCTTTCTTT. It yields the protein CASSYTQGRTEAFF.

The V call is TRBV19, the J call TRBJ2-2; 7 bases are a match to TRBD2. The V and J ends lost 5 bases and 3 bases, in that order; junction bases with no gene match: 12. This CDR3 has 17 residues. The germline V gene has CDR1 LNHDA and CDR2 SQIVND (reference sequence). The CDR3 DNA sequence: TGTGCCAGTAGTTCTTACCGGGGGGACGGGTACACCGGGGAGCTGTTTTTT. This translates into CASSSYRGDGYTGELFF.

The chain uses TRBV5-1 and TRBJ2-1; possibly TRBD1 for D (5 bases). From germline, CDR1 is SGHRS and CDR2 YFSETQ. The V end was cut by 3 bases, the J end by 8 bases, with 15 bases between. The CDR3 has 14 amino acids. CDR3 sequence: CASSWRQPADEQFF. CDR3 nucleotides: TGCGCCAGCAGCTGGAGACAGCCGGCGGATGAGCAGTTCTTC.

This clone was seen just once. This chain joins TRBV5-4 and TRBJ1-2; 8 positions match TRBD1. The CDR3 spans 14 residues. Germline-derived CDR1 and CDR2 are SGHNT and YYREEE (reference sequence). J was trimmed by 5 bases and V by 0 bases; bases with no gene match: 3. The CDR3: CASSLGQGTYGYTF. The CDR3 region has the DNA TGTGCCAGCAGCTTGGGACAGGGGACATATGGCTACACCTTC.

This chain connects TRBV28 to TRBJ2-5, with a tentative D call TRBD1 (6 bases). The V gene lost 4 bases and the J gene lost 3 bases, with 12 bases spanning the gap. The CDR3 length is 14 residues. From germline, CDR1 is MDHEN and CDR2 SYDVKM. CDR3 sequence reads: CASSSVNREETQYF. CDR3 in DNA: TGTGCCAGCAGTTCCGTTAACAGGGAAGAGACCCAGTACTTC.

The gene calls are TRBV18 and TRBJ1-4; D might be TRBD1 (6 bases). The CDR3 totals 16 residues. The germline CDR1 and CDR2 sequences are KGHSH and LQKENI. Trimming stripped 2 bases from V and 7 bases from J, with 17 bases between. The CDR3, as DNA: TGTGCCAGCTCACCAAGGGGACACGAAATCGGTGAAAAACTGTTTTTT. This gives the protein CASSPRGHEIGEKLFF.

The chain employs TRBV7-9 and TRBJ2-7; 9 nucleotides agree with TRBD2. The CDR3 length is 17 residues. Germline lookup yields CDR1 SEHNR and CDR2 FQNEAQ (reference sequence). The trim removed 1 base at V and 4 bases at J, leaving 11 bases unmatched. CDR3 DNA: TGTGCCAGCAGCTTAGATTGGGGTAGCGGGAGCGGATACGAGCAGTACTTC. It translates to CASSLDWGSGSGYEQYF.

This chain links TRBV30 with TRBJ2-3, with 9 positions matching TRBD2. V trimming: 0 bases; J trimming: 6 bases; junction bases outside the gene matches: 4. The CDR3 consists of 14 residues. Germline V CDR1 and CDR2: GTSNPN, SVGIG (reference sequence). CDR3 DNA: TGTGCCTGGAGTGTTTCTAGCGGGACTGATACGCAGTATTTT. Translating gives CAWSVSSGTDTQYF.

V is TRBV7-9 and J is TRBJ1-1, with 12 bases identical to TRBD1. Germline CDR1 reads SEHNR; CDR2 reads FQNEAQ (reference sequence). The CDR3 covers 19 residues. V trimming: 6 bases; J trimming: 0 bases; junction bases outside the gene matches: 14. CDR3 sequence (DNA): TGTGCCAGCAGACTCGGGGACAGGGGGCCTAGTAGGATGAACACTGAAGCTTTCTTT. It encodes CASRLGDRGPSRMNTEAFF.

The CDR3 spells CASSAGTGDNQPQHF. The DNA of the CDR3 is TGTGCCAGCAGCGCCGGGACAGGGGACAATCAGCCCCAGCATTTT. The chain uses TRBV9 and TRBJ1-5, with TRBD1 matching 10 bases. This CDR3 is built from 15 residues. The germline V gene encodes CDR1 SGDLS and CDR2 YYNGEE. The junction had 3 bases not matched to a gene; V was cut back by 3 bases and J by 3 bases.

The rearrangement links TRBV10-3 to TRBJ1-3; D is unclear. V was cut by 2 bases and J by 2 bases, with 10 bases left in between. Germline lookup yields CDR1 ENHRY and CDR2 SYGVKD. There are 15 residues in the CDR3. CDR3: CAISEQVLAGNTIYF. CDR3 in DNA: TGTGCCATCAGTGAGCAGGTGTTGGCTGGAAACACCATATATTTT.

The chain carries TRBV4-3 and TRBJ2-3; 9 bases align to TRBD2. The CDR3 consists of 13 residues. The V and J ends lost 0 bases and 12 bases, in that order; junction bases with no gene match: 4. CDR1 and CDR2 from the germline V gene are LGHNA and YSLEER. CDR3 nucleotides: TGCGCCAGCAGCCAAGATAGCGGGAGAACCCAGTATTTT. Residues: CASSQDSGRTQYF.

This chain joins TRBV5-1 and TRBJ2-1; 14 bases align to TRBD2. After removal of 4 bases from V and 7 bases from J, the junction contained 4 bases not matched to a gene. This CDR3 has 15 amino acids. Germline assignment: CDR1 SGHRS and CDR2 YFSETQ. The CDR3 DNA reads as TGCGCCAGCAGCGAGACTAGCGGGAGGGCAAATGAGCAGTTCTTC. It is translated as CASSETSGRANEQFF.